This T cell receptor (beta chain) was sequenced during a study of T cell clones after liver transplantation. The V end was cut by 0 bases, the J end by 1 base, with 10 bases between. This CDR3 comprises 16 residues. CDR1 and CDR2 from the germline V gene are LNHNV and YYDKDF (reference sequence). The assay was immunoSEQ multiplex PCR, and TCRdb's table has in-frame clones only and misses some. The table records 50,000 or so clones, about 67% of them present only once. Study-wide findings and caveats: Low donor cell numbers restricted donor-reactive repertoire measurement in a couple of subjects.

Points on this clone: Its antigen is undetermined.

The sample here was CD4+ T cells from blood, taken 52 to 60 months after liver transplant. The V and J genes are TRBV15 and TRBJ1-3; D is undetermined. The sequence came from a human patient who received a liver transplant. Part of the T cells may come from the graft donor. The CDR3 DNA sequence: TGTGCCACCAGCAGAGATCGTGGAACATCTGGAAACACCATATATTTT. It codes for CATSRDRGTSGNTIYF.